The entry below gives a single T cell receptor (beta chain) sequence along with its context. Its antigen is still unknown. CDR3 size: 17 residues. Germline values: CDR1 MDHEN, CDR2 SYDVKM. The V gene lost 4 bases and the J gene lost 2 bases, with 18 bases spanning the gap. Since all of the isolated RNA was reverse transcribed, expressed TCRB transcripts were what got sequenced. Data came from immunoSEQ multiplex PCR; TCRdb stores just in-frame clones and leaves some out. The table includes around 150,000 clones, about a tenth detected once. This entry belongs to a study of beta chain features in type 1 diabetes. Whole-study context: The examined sorted cells totaled over 85,000,000 across samples. Whole-study results and caveats: Still unanswered here is whether HLA type influences TCRB rearrangement. Significant though moderate, a shortening of TCRB CDR3s appeared in all four CD4+ subsets of Type 1 diabetes patients. cDNA sequencing could over-represent cells with high TCR expression.

This receptor was taken from a man in his thirties or forties with type 1 diabetes. The chain uses TRBV28 and TRBJ1-5; weak D call: TRBD1 (5 bases). The sample consisted of central memory CD4+ T cells from blood. In DNA, the CDR3 is TGTGCCAGCAGTTCAGGGACGGGAGGGTTCGGCAATCAGCCCCAGCATTTT. Protein: CASSSGTGGFGNQPQHF.